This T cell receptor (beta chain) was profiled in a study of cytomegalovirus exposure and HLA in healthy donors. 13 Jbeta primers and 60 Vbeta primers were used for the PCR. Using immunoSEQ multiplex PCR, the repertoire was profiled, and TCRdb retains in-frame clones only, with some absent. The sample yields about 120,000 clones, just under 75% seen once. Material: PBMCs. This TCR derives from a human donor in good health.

The CDR3 loop reads CSVGGTGGSGYGYTF. The CDR3 DNA sequence: TGCAGCGTTGGTGGGACAGGGGGTTCAGGCTATGGCTACACCTTC. V usage is TRBV29-1 and J usage is TRBJ1-2; TRBD1 matches at 11 bases. CDR1 is SQVTM, CDR2 ANQGSEA, per germline. There are 15 residues in the CDR3. Unmatched junction bases numbered 8, after V lost 4 bases and J lost 4 bases.